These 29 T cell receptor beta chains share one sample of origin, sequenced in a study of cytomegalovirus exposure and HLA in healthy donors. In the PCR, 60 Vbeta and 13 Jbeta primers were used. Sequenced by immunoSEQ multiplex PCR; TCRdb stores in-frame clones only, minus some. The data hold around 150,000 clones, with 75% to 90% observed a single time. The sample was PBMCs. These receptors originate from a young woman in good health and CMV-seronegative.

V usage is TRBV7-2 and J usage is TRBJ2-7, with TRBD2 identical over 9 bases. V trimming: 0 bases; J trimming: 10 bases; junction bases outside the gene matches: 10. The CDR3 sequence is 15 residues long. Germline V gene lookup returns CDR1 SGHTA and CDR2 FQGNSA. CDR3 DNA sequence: TGTGCCAGCAGCTTAGCGACGTATGGCGGGGGGGGACAGTACTTC. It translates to CASSLATYGGGGQYF.

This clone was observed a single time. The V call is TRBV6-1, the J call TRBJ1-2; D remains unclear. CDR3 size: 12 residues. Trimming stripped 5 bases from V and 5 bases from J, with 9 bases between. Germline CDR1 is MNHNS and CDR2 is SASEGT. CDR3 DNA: TGTGCCAGCAGTAACTCAGGATATGGCTACACCTTC. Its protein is CASSNSGYGYTF.

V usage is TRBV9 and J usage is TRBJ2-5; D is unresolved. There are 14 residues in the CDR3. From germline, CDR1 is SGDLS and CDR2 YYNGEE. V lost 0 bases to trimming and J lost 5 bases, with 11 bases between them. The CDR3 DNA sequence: TGTGCCAGCAGCGTAGGGAACCAGAGGGAGACCCAGTACTTC. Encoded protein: CASSVGNQRETQYF. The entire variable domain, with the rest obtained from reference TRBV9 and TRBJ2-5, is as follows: DSGVTQTPKHLITATGQRVTLRCSPRSGDLSVYWYQQSLDQGLQFLIQYYNGEERAKGNILERFSAQQFPDLHSELNLSSLELGDSALYFCASSVGNQRETQYFGPGTRLLVL.

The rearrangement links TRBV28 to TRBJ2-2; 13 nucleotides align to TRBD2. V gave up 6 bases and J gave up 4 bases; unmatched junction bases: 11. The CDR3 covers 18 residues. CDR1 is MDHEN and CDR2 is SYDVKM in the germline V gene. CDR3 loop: CASSTGTSGIGGTGELFF. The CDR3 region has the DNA TGTGCCAGCAGCACCGGGACTAGCGGGATCGGTGGCACCGGGGAGCTGTTTTTT.

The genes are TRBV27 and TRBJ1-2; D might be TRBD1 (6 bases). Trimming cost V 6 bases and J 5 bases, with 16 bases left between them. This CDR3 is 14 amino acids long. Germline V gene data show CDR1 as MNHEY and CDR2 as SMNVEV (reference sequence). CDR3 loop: CASSVGGAAYGYTF. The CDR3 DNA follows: TGTGCCAGCAGCGTCGGGGGGGCCGCGTATGGCTACACCTTC.

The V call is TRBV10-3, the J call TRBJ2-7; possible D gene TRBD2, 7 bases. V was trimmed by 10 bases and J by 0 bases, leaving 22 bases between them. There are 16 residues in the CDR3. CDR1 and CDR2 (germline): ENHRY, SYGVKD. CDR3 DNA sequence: TGTGCCACAACACCGACTACGGGGGGCCTCTCCTACGAGCAGTACTTC. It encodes CATTPTTGGLSYEQYF.

The CDR3 region is CASSQGTGRGEKLFF. The CDR3 nucleotides are TGTGCCAGCAGCCAAGGGACAGGGCGCGGCGAAAAACTGTTTTTT. This chain connects TRBV4-2 to TRBJ1-4; 8 nucleotides line up with TRBD1. The length of the CDR3 is 15 residues. V lost 1 base and J lost 8; bases outside the gene matches: 6. Germline V gene lookup returns CDR1 LGHNA and CDR2 YNFKEQ.

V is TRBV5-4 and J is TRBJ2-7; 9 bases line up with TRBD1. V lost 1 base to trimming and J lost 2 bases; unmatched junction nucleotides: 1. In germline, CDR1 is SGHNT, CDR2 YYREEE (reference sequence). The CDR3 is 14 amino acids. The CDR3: CASSLWDRAYEQYF. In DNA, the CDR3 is TGTGCCAGCAGCTTGTGGGACAGGGCCTACGAGCAGTACTTC. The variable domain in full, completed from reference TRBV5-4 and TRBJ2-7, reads ETGVTQSPTHLIKTRGQQVTLRCSSQSGHNTVSWYQQALGQGPQFIFQYYREEENGRGNFPPRFSGLQFPNYSSELNVNALELDDSALYLCASSLWDRAYEQYFGPGTRLTVT.

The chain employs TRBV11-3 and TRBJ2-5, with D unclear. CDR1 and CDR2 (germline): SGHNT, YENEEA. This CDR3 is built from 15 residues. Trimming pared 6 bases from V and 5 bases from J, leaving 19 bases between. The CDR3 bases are TGTGCCAGCAGTTCACAAAGACACGCCAAGGAGACCCAGTACTTC. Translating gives CASSSQRHAKETQYF.

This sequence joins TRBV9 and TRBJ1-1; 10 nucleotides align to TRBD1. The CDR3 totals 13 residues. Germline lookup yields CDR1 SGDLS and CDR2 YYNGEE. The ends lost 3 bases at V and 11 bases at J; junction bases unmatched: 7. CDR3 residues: CASSAQGQGDAFF. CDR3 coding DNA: TGTGCCAGCAGCGCCCAAGGACAGGGGGATGCTTTCTTT.

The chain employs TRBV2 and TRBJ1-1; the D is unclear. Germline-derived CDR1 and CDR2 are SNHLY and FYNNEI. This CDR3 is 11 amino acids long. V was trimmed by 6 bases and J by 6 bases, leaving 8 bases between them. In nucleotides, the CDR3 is TGTGCCAGCAGCCATAGATCTGAAGCTTTCTTT. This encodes CASSHRSEAFF.

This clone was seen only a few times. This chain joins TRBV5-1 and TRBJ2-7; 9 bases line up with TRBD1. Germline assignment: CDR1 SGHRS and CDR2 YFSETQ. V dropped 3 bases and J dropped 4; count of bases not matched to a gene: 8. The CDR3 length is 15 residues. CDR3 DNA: TGCGCCAGCAGCTCGACCCCGGGACAGGGATACGAGCAGTACTTC. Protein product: CASSSTPGQGYEQYF.

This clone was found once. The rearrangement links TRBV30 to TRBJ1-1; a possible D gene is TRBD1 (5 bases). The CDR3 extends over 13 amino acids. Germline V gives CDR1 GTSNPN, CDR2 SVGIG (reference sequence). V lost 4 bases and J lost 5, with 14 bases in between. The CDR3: CAWNRVEGTEAFF. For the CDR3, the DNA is TGTGCCTGGAACCGCGTGGAGGGGACTGAAGCTTTCTTT. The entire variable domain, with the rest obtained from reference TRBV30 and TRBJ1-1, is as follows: SQTIHQWPATLVQPVGSPLSLECTVEGTSNPNLYWYRQAAGRGLQLLFYSVGIGQISSEVPQNLSASRPQDRQFILSSKKLLLSDSGFYLCAWNRVEGTEAFFGQGTRLTVV.

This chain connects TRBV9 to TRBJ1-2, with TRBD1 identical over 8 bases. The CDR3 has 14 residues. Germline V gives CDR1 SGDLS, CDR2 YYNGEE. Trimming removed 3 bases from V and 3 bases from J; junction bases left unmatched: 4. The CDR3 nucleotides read TGTGCCAGCAGCGCCGGACAGGGCCACTATGGCTACACCTTC. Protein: CASSAGQGHYGYTF. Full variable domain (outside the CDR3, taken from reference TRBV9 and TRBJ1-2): DSGVTQTPKHLITATGQRVTLRCSPRSGDLSVYWYQQSLDQGLQFLIQYYNGEERAKGNILERFSAQQFPDLHSELNLSSLELGDSALYFCASSAGQGHYGYTFGSGTRLTVV.

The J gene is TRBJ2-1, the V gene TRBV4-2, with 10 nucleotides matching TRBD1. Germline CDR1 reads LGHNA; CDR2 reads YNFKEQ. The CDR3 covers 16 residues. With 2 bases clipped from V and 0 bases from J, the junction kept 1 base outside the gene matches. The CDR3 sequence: CASSQRTGGSYNEQFF. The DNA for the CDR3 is TGTGCCAGCAGCCAAAGGACAGGGGGCTCCTACAATGAGCAGTTCTTC.

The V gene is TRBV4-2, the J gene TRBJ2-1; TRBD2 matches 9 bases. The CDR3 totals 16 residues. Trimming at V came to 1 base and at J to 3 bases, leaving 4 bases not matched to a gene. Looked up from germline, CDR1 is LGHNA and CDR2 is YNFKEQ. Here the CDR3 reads CASSQGSGGDYNEQFF. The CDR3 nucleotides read TGTGCCAGCAGCCAAGGTAGCGGGGGAGACTACAATGAGCAGTTCTTC.

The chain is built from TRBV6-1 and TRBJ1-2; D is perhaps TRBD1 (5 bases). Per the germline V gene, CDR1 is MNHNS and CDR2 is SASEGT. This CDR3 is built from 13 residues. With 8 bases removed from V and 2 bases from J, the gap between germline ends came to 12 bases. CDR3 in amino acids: CASAGQANYGYTF. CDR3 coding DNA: TGTGCCAGCGCGGGGCAGGCGAACTATGGCTACACCTTC.

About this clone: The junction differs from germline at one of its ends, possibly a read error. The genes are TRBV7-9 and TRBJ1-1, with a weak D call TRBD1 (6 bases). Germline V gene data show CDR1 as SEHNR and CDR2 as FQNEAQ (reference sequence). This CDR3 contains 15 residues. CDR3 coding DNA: TGTGCCACCAGCTTATCGCAGGGGACGAACACTGAAGCTTTCTTT. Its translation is CATSLSQGTNTEAFF.

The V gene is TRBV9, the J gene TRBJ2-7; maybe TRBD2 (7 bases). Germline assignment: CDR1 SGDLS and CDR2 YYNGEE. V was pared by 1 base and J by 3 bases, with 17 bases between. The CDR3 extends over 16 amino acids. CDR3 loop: CASSVYGGATVYEQYF. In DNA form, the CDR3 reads TGTGCCAGCAGCGTATATGGGGGGGCTACGGTCTACGAGCAGTACTTC.

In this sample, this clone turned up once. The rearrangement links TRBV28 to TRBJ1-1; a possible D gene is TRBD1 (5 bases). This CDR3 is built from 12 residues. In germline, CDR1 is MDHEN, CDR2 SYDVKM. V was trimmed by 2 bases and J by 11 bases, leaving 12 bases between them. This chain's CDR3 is CASSLGGAQAFF. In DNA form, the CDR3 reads TGTGCCAGCAGTTTAGGAGGGGCGCAGGCTTTCTTT. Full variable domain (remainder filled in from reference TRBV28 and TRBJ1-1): DVKVTQSSRYLVKRTGEKVFLECVQDMDHENMFWYRQDPGLGLRLIYFSYDVKMKEKGDIPEGYSVSREKKERFSLILESASTNQTSMYLCASSLGGAQAFFGQGTRLTVV.

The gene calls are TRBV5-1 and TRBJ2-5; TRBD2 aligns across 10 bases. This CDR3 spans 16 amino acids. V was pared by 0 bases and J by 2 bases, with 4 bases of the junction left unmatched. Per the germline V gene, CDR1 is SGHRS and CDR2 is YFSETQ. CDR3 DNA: TGCGCCAGCAGCTTGGGTGGACTAGCGGTACAAGAGACCCAGTACTTC. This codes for CASSLGGLAVQETQYF.

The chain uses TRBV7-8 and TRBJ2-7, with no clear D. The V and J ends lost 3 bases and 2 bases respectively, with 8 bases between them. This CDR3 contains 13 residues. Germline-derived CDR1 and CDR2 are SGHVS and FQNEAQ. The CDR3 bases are TGTGCCAGCAGCTTCTCCCCTCCCTACGAGCAGTACTTC. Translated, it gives CASSFSPPYEQYF.

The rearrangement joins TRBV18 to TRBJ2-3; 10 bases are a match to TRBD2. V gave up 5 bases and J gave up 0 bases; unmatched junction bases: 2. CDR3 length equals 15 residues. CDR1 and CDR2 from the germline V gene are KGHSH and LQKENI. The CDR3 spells CASSRTSGSTDTQYF. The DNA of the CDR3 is TGTGCCAGCTCAAGGACTAGCGGAAGCACAGATACGCAGTATTTT.

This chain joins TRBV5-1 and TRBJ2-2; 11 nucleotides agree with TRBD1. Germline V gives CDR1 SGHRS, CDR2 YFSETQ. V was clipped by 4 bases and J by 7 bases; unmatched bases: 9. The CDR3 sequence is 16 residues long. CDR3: CASSTTGTGGGGELFF. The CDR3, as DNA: TGCGCCAGCAGCACGACCGGGACAGGGGGTGGCGGGGAGCTGTTTTTT.

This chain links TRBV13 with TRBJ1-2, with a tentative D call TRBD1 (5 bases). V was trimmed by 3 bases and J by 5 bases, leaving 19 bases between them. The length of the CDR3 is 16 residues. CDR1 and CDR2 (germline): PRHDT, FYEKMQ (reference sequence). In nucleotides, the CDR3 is TGTGCCAGCAGCTTCAGCCGGGGCTTCGCGGGGTATGGCTACACCTTC. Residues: CASSFSRGFAGYGYTF.

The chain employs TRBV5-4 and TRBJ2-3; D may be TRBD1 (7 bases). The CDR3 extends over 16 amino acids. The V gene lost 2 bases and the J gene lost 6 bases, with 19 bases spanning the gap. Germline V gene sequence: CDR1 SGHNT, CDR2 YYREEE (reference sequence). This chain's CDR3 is CASSFSLAIQGDTQYF. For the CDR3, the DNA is TGTGCCAGCAGCTTTTCACTAGCTATACAGGGGGATACGCAGTATTTT. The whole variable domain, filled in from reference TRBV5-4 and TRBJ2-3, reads ETGVTQSPTHLIKTRGQQVTLRCSSQSGHNTVSWYQQALGQGPQFIFQYYREEENGRGNFPPRFSGLQFPNYSSELNVNALELDDSALYLCASSFSLAIQGDTQYFGPGTRLTVL.

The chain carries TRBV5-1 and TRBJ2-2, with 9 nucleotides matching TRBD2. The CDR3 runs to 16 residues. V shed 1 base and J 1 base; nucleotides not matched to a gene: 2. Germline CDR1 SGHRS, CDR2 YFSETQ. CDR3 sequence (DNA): TGCGCCAGCAGCTTGTCAGCGGGAGGGAACACCGGGGAGCTGTTTTTT. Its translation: CASSLSAGGNTGELFF.

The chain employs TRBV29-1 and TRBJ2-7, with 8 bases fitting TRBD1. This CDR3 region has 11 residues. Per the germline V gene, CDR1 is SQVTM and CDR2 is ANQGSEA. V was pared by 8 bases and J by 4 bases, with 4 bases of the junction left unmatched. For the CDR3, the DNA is TGCAGCACTTGGACAGGGTACGAGCAGTACTTC. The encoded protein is CSTWTGYEQYF.

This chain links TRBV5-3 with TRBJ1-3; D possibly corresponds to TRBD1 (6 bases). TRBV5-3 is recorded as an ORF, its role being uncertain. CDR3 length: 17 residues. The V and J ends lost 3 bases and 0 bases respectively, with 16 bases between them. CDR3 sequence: CARSCLGGACSGNTIYF. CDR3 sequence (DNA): TGTGCCAGAAGCTGCTTGGGGGGGGCCTGCTCTGGAAACACCATATATTTT.